Below, 27 T cell receptor beta chains from the same sample are listed, as sequenced in a study of response to subunit inactivated influenza vaccine. Via MiXCR, TCRdb re-called the RT-PCR reads, giving one row per CDR3 protein. The sample consists of hundreds of thousands of distinct CDR3 sequences, about 15% of them appearing once. The input for sequencing was PBMCs from blood, taken approximately 12 days after vaccination. The receptors were gathered from a man in his fifties who received an inactivated influenza vaccine.

The chain links TRBV19 to TRBJ2-3; D gene unclear. This CDR3 contains 15 residues. The ends were cut back, 7 bases at V and 0 bases at J, with 14 bases in the middle. The germline V gene has CDR1 LNHDA and CDR2 SQIVND (reference sequence). The CDR3 bases are TGTGCCAGTATTCAGCATCCTTCTAGCACAGATACGCAGTATTTT. Its translation is CASIQHPSSTDTQYF.

The sample holds many counts of this clonotype. The V gene is TRBV20-1, the J gene TRBJ2-7, with D perhaps TRBD2 (5 bases). The germline V gene encodes CDR1 DFQATT and CDR2 SNEGSKA (reference sequence). CDR3 length: 14 residues. The ends were cut back, 5 bases at V and 3 bases at J, with 17 bases in the middle. The CDR3 protein is CSAHSPEGNYEQYF. CDR3 nucleotides: TGCAGTGCTCACTCCCCAGAGGGTAACTACGAGCAGTACTTC.

The genes are TRBV20-1 and TRBJ1-5, with D unclear. Germline CDR1 is DFQATT and CDR2 is SNEGSKA (reference sequence). Trimming stripped 0 bases from V and 2 bases from J, with 8 bases between. The CDR3 contains 14 residues. The CDR3 here is CSAREKRGNQPQHF. CDR3 in DNA: TGCAGTGCTAGAGAAAAGAGGGGCAATCAGCCCCAGCATTTT.

This clonotype was seen many times. The chain links TRBV18 to TRBJ2-5, with D possibly being TRBD1 (5 bases). Germline CDR1 reads KGHSH; CDR2 reads LQKENI. The germline V and J ends were trimmed by 4 bases and 4 bases, with 16 bases remaining between them. The CDR3 covers 15 residues. CDR3: CASSQSDILGETQYF. CDR3 nucleotides: TGTGCCAGCTCACAGTCGGACATATTAGGAGAGACCCAGTACTTC.

This clonotype has just a few counts. This chain links TRBV28 with TRBJ2-7, with 10 bases that match TRBD2. Trimming cost V 3 bases and J 7 bases; bases outside gene matches: 15. Looked up from germline, CDR1 is MDHEN and CDR2 is SYDVKM. The CDR3 is 17 amino acids. The CDR3: CASSFSSTGLAGEEQYF. Written as DNA, the CDR3 is TGTGCCAGCAGTTTTTCATCGACGGGGCTAGCGGGAGAGGAGCAGTACTTC.

The chain recombines TRBV28 with TRBJ1-2; possibly TRBD1 for D (5 bases). In germline, CDR1 is MDHEN, CDR2 SYDVKM. The CDR3 runs to 15 residues. V dropped 2 bases and J dropped 4 bases, with 14 bases sitting between them. Written as DNA, the CDR3 is TGTGCCAGCAGTTTAAGAGGGGACCTCCCCTATGGCTACACCTTC. This gives the protein CASSLRGDLPYGYTF.

This clonotype was observed many times. The CDR3 spells CASSQPGRNEAFF. The CDR3 DNA sequence: TGTGCCAGCAGCCAGCCCGGACGGAATGAAGCTTTCTTT. The rearrangement uses TRBV14 and TRBJ1-1; D unclear. There are 13 residues in the CDR3. Germline assignment: CDR1 SGHDN and CDR2 FVKESK. The V end was cut by 3 bases, the J end by 7 bases, with 12 bases between.

This clonotype has a handful of counts. The chain uses TRBV29-1 and TRBJ2-3, with D possibly matching TRBD1 (5 bases). The V gene lost 6 bases and the J gene lost 4 bases, with 11 bases spanning the gap. CDR3 length: 12 residues. Germline CDR1 is SQVTM and CDR2 is ANQGSEA. The CDR3 region is CSVRRGPDTQYF. CDR3 DNA: TGCAGCGTCAGAAGGGGCCCAGATACGCAGTATTTT.

The V call is TRBV6-2 or TRBV6-3, the J call TRBJ2-5; 7 bases map to TRBD1. This CDR3 has 14 amino acids. CDR1 is MNHEY, CDR2 SVGEGT, per germline. The V gene end was trimmed by 6 bases and the J gene end by 7 bases; junction bases not matched to a gene: 11. The CDR3 DNA reads TGTGCCAGCAGACTCACAACAGGGGAATGGACCCAGTACTTC. This gives the protein CASRLTTGEWTQYF.

This clonotype has just a few counts. The CDR3 is CASSLWYGSNQPQHF. The CDR3 bases are TGTGCCAGCAGCTTGTGGTATGGGAGCAATCAGCCCCAGCATTTT. The chain has TRBV7-2 and TRBJ1-5, with no clear D. V was trimmed by 3 bases and J by 1 base, leaving 10 bases between them. The CDR3 length is 15 residues. The germline gives CDR1 SGHTA, CDR2 FQGNSA.

This chain links TRBV6-5 with TRBJ2-1, with no clear D. Germline values: CDR1 MNHEY, CDR2 SVGAGI. The CDR3 is 16 amino acids. The V end was cut by 2 bases, the J end by 3 bases, with 14 bases between. The CDR3 nucleotides read TGTGCCAGCAGTTACGGGCCCCAGCTGATCTACAATGAGCAGTTCTTC. Encoded protein: CASSYGPQLIYNEQFF.

J is TRBJ2-1 and V is TRBV2; 10 positions match TRBD2. The CDR3 totals 13 residues. J was trimmed by 10 bases and V by 6 bases; bases with no gene match: 6. From germline, CDR1 is SNHLY and CDR2 FYNNEI. The CDR3 nucleotides are TGTGCCAGCAGGCAACAACTAGCGGGGGAGCAGTTCTTC. Translated: CASRQQLAGEQFF.

Written as DNA, the CDR3 is TGCAGTCCCGGACAGGGCAATCAGCCCCAGCATTTT. It codes for CSPGQGNQPQHF. V is TRBV20-1 and J is TRBJ1-5; TRBD1 aligns across 7 bases. J was trimmed by 2 bases and V by 8 bases; bases with no gene match: 3. CDR3 length: 12 amino acids. The V gene's germline CDR1 is DFQATT and CDR2 SNEGSKA (reference sequence).

This clonotype came up a few times. The chain combines TRBV15 with TRBJ2-1; TRBD1 might be the D (6 bases). Germline CDR1 LNHNV, CDR2 YYDKDF (reference sequence). This CDR3 is 17 amino acids long. V was clipped by 1 base and J by 1 base, with 14 bases between them. The CDR3 sequence is CATSRGVDSASYNEQFF. The CDR3 nucleotides read TGTGCCACCAGCAGAGGAGTGGACAGCGCTTCCTACAATGAGCAGTTCTTC.

This clonotype was detected only a few times. The chain employs TRBV11-1 and TRBJ2-1, with 8 bases identical to TRBD2. Germline V lookup: CDR1 SGHAT, CDR2 FQDESV (reference sequence). V trimming: 5 bases; J trimming: 6 bases; junction bases outside the gene matches: 21. The CDR3 loop spans 19 amino acids. The CDR3 protein is CASSLQLAWSGGMVNEQFF. CDR3 nucleotides: TGTGCCAGCAGCCTTCAATTGGCTTGGTCGGGAGGGATGGTCAATGAGCAGTTCTTC.

This clonotype showed up just a few times. The rearrangement joins TRBV20-1 to TRBJ2-1, with 7 bases that match TRBD2. Germline CDR1 and CDR2: DFQATT and SNEGSKA (reference sequence). Trimming cost V 5 bases and J 7 bases; bases outside gene matches: 14. The CDR3 runs 15 residues. CDR3 coding DNA: TGCAGTGCTTCACGGGGGGAGTTTAGGATGAATGAGCAGTTCTTC. It specifies CSASRGEFRMNEQFF.

This sequence joins TRBV11-2 and TRBJ2-2; 8 nucleotides line up with TRBD2. The V segment lost 5 bases and the J segment 3 bases; nucleotides outside the gene matches: 8. Germline V gene sequence: CDR1 SGHAT, CDR2 FQNNGV. The CDR3 extends over 16 amino acids. The CDR3 DNA sequence: TGTGCCAGCAGCCCCCCGGGACTAGTCGACACCGGGGAGCTGTTTTTT. The encoded protein is CASSPPGLVDTGELFF.

J is TRBJ1-2 and V is TRBV20-1; TRBD1 is a possible D gene (5 bases). Deletions cut 6 bases from V and 8 bases from J, with 16 bases between. Germline loops: CDR1 DFQATT, CDR2 SNEGSKA (reference sequence). This CDR3 region has 12 residues. CDR3 region: CSAPKDSYGYTF. CDR3 DNA: TGCAGTGCCCCGAAAGACAGTTACGGCTACACCTTC.

This clonotype was detected only a few times. The rearrangement joins TRBV7-6 to TRBJ1-5, with D unresolved. V lost 2 bases to trimming and J lost 2 bases, with 10 bases between them. In germline, CDR1 is SGHVS, CDR2 FNYEAQ. This CDR3 comprises 15 residues. The CDR3 nucleotides read TGTGCCAGCAGCTTACGGGGTCGGGGCAATCAGCCCCAGCATTTT. Encoded protein: CASSLRGRGNQPQHF.

This clonotype has more than one count but fewer than ten. V and J are TRBV6-5 and TRBJ2-7; TRBD1 aligns across 7 bases. The CDR3 is 14 residues long. CDR1 is MNHEY and CDR2 is SVGAGI in the germline V gene. The ends lost 5 bases at V and 3 bases at J; junction bases unmatched: 7. CDR3 loop: CASSNGDRNYEQYF. The CDR3 bases are TGTGCCAGCAGTAACGGGGACAGAAACTACGAGCAGTACTTC.

This clonotype was counted ten times or more. The chain combines TRBV29-1 with TRBJ1-1; D gene unclear. This CDR3 is 14 amino acids long. V was trimmed by 7 bases and J by 1 base, leaving 16 bases between them. In germline, CDR1 is SQVTM, CDR2 ANQGSEA. CDR3 residues: CSANRRLTNTEAFF. As DNA, the CDR3 is TGCAGCGCCAACCGGAGGTTAACGAACACTGAAGCTTTCTTT.

V gene TRBV7-9 combines with J gene TRBJ1-5, with D possibly being TRBD1 (5 bases). V was pared by 3 bases and J by 9 bases, with 9 bases between. This CDR3 comprises 12 residues. CDR1 and CDR2 from the germline V gene are SEHNR and FQNEAQ (reference sequence). CDR3 loop: CASSFGGRPQHF. Written as DNA, the CDR3 is TGTGCCAGCAGCTTCGGGGGTAGGCCCCAGCATTTT.

The V gene is TRBV5-1, the J gene TRBJ2-7; tentatively, D is TRBD1 or TRBD2 (5 bases each). Germline V gene lookup returns CDR1 SGHRS and CDR2 YFSETQ. The CDR3 contains 13 residues. V was cut by 0 bases and J by 3 bases, with 7 bases left in between. CDR3 loop: CASSLGDVYEQYF. For the CDR3, the DNA is TGCGCCAGCAGCTTGGGGGACGTCTACGAGCAGTACTTC.

This clonotype was found a few times. The chain recombines TRBV12-3 or TRBV12-4 with TRBJ2-7, with D tentatively TRBD1 (6 bases). Trimming took 4 bases from V and 2 from J, leaving 12 bases between them. The length of the CDR3 is 14 residues. The CDR3 protein is CASSSRTAPYEQYF. CDR3 nucleotide sequence: TGTGCCAGCAGTTCCCGGACAGCACCCTACGAGCAGTACTTC.

The chain couples TRBV12-5 to TRBJ2-3, with D possibly matching TRBD2 (6 bases). The germline V gene has CDR1 LGHNT and CDR2 FRNRAP. CDR3 size: 14 residues. Here the CDR3 reads CASSQAGSTDTQYF. CDR3 sequence (DNA): TGTGCAAGCTCCCAGGCGGGAAGCACAGATACGCAGTATTTT.

This clonotype has just a few counts. The CDR3 is CASSQGEGRGRAPDTQYF. The CDR3 DNA reads as TGCGCCAGCAGCCAAGGAGAGGGTCGAGGGAGGGCCCCAGATACGCAGTATTTT. The V call is TRBV4-3, the J call TRBJ2-3; 7 nucleotides agree with TRBD2. The V segment lost 1 base and the J segment 4 bases; nucleotides outside the gene matches: 14. Germline V CDR1 and CDR2: LGHNA, YSLEER. This CDR3 is 18 amino acids long.

The chain joins TRBV18 to TRBJ2-7; 10 bases fit TRBD2. Germline trimming cut 4 bases from V and 0 bases from J; bases unmatched to any gene: 6. CDR1 KGHSH and CDR2 LQKENI come from the germline V gene. This CDR3 is 16 amino acids long. The CDR3 DNA follows: TGTGCCAGCTCACTCGGGACTAGCGTGAACTCCTACGAGCAGTACTTC. Translated, it gives CASSLGTSVNSYEQYF.